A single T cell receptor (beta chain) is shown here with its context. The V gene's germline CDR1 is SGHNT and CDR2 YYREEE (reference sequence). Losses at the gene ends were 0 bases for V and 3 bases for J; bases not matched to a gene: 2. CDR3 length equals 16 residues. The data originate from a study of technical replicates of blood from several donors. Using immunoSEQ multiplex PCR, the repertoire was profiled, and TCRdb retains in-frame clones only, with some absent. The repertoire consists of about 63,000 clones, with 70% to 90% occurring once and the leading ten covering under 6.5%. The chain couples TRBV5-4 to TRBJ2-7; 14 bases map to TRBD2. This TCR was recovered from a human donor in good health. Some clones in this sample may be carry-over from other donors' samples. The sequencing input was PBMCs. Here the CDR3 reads CASSLAGTSGSYEQYF. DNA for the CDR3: TGTGCCAGCAGCTTGGCAGGGACTAGCGGGAGCTACGAGCAGTACTTC.